The 5 T cell receptor beta chains presented below share a single source sample, sequenced in a study of regulatory and conventional T cells in RAG deficiency. TCRdb's table, derived via immunoSEQ multiplex PCR, lists solely in-frame clones and lacks some. The repertoire consists of about 30,000 clones, with over 80% occurring once and the leading ten covering approximately 5.6%. These data also formed part of another study, on regulatory T cells. From that report: Primers: 52 TRBV forward and 13 TRBJ reverse.

Sequenced input: CD8+ T cells sorted from blood. The receptor set was obtained from a human donor in good health.

The chain combines TRBV28 with TRBJ2-2, with TRBD1 matching over 10 bases. The V and J ends lost 7 bases and 6 bases, in that order; junction bases with no gene match: 8. This CDR3 has 15 residues. CDR1 is MDHEN and CDR2 is SYDVKM in the germline V gene. The CDR3 DNA reads as TGTGCCAGCAAGAGGACAGGGGGGTTCCCCGGGGAGCTGTTTTTT. This gives the protein CASKRTGGFPGELFF.

The V and J genes are TRBV25-1 and TRBJ1-1, with D maybe TRBD1 (5 bases). The CDR3 has 15 residues. Germline V gives CDR1 MGHDK, CDR2 SYGVNS. Trimming cost V 4 bases and J 0 bases, with 12 bases left between them. The CDR3 reads CASSVWGEMNTEAFF. The CDR3 DNA reads TGTGCCAGCAGTGTTTGGGGGGAAATGAACACTGAAGCTTTCTTT.

Remarks on this clone: The same CDR3 is also encoded by other DNA sequences in this sample. The chain has TRBV13 and TRBJ2-1; no firm D call. The V gene's germline CDR1 is PRHDT and CDR2 FYEKMQ (reference sequence). This CDR3 is built from 12 residues. V lost 2 bases to trimming and J lost 7 bases, with 6 bases between them. The CDR3 DNA is TGTGCCAGCAGCTTACGAGGTAATGAGCAGTTCTTC. This translates into CASSLRGNEQFF.

This clone was detected a few times. J is TRBJ2-4 and V is TRBV19; D uncertain. The germline CDR1 and CDR2 sequences are LNHDA and SQIVND (reference sequence). The CDR3 consists of 15 residues. V lost 0 bases and J lost 6, with 12 bases in between. CDR3 region: CASSIDLGSGNIQYF. The CDR3 region has the DNA TGTGCCAGTAGTATAGATTTGGGTTCTGGAAACATTCAGTACTTC.

The rearrangement links TRBV6-5 to TRBJ2-7, with 8 positions matching TRBD2. The CDR3 consists of 15 residues. J was trimmed by 5 bases and V by 2 bases; bases with no gene match: 8. Germline V gene data show CDR1 as MNHEY and CDR2 as SVGAGI. CDR3 nucleotides: TGTGCCAGCAGTTACGGGAGTGGAGCGGGGGACGAGCAGTACTTC. It specifies CASSYGSGAGDEQYF.